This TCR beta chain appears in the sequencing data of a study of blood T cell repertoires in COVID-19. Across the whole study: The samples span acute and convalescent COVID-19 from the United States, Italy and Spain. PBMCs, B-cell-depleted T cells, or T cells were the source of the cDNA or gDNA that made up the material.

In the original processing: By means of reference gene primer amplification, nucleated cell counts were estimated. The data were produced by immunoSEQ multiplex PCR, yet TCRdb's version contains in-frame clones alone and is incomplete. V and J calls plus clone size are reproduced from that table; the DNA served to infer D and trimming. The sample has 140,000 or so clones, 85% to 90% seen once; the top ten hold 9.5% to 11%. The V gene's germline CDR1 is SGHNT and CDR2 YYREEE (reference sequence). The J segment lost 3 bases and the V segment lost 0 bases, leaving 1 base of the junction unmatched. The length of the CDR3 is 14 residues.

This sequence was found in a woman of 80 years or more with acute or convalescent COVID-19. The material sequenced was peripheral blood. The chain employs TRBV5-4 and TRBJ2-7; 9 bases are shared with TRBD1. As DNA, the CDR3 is TGTGCCAGCAGCTTGGACAGGGGGCACTACGAGCAGTACTTC. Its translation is CASSLDRGHYEQYF.